Below, one T cell receptor beta chain is given with its context. The sample is drawn from a study of CD8 T cells in Susac syndrome. The CDR3 spans 14 residues. CDR1 is SEHNR, CDR2 FQNEAQ, per germline (reference sequence). V shed 3 bases and J shed 3 bases, with 12 bases lying between them. Random hexamers primed reverse transcription of 0.5 to 1 ug RNA. A single record per CDR3 protein comes from TCRdb applying MiXCR to the immunoSEQ multiplex PCR reads. Here the sample spans about 300,000 distinct CDR3 sequences, roughly 85% being singletons. The sample taken for sequencing was CD8+ T cells from PBMCs. V usage is TRBV7-9 and J usage is TRBJ2-7; D not certain. The TCR comes from a human donor with multiple sclerosis. The CDR3 sequence is CASSFSWGRYEQYF. The DNA for the CDR3 is TGTGCCAGCAGCTTTAGCTGGGGTCGCTACGAGCAGTACTTC.